The 21 T cell receptor beta chains listed next were all sequenced from one sample in a study of blood T cells in healthy people across ages. Using a J-beta primer mix together with a sample-barcoded 5' primer, a second PCR was run for about 6 to 12 cycles. One entry per CDR3 protein results from TCRdb running MiXCR on the 5' RACE reads. The top ten clones hold 5.5% to 8% of a sample with over a million distinct CDR3 sequences, 59% of them seen once. Sequenced material: blood. These TCRs come from a man between 18 and 29 years old in good health.

The chain combines TRBV10-3 with TRBJ1-1, with 9 bases fitting TRBD1. Trimming cost V 6 bases and J 0 bases; bases outside gene matches: 20. Germline V gives CDR1 ENHRY, CDR2 SYGVKD. The CDR3 loop spans 20 amino acids. The CDR3 nucleotides are TGTGCCATCAGCGCGCCCCCCCAGGACAGGGGACTTTTCATGAACACTGAAGCTTTCTTT. Protein sequence: CAISAPPQDRGLFMNTEAFF.

The chain links TRBV5-1 to TRBJ2-4; 12 bases fit TRBD2. Germline V CDR1 and CDR2: SGHRS, YFSETQ. This CDR3 has 17 residues. Germline trimming cut 1 base from V and 7 bases from J; bases unmatched to any gene: 9. CDR3 in DNA: TGCGCCAGCAGCTTGACAACTAGCGGGAGGAGCCTGAACATTCAGTACTTC. It codes for CASSLTTSGRSLNIQYF.

The chain joins TRBV20-1 to TRBJ2-1, with 11 bases aligning to TRBD2. The CDR3 is 16 residues long. CDR1 DFQATT and CDR2 SNEGSKA come from the germline V gene (reference sequence). V trimming: 2 bases; J trimming: 6 bases; junction bases outside the gene matches: 9. In nucleotides, the CDR3 is TGCAGTGCTAGATCGAATAGCGGGGGGGCGGGCAATGAGCAGTTCTTC. Translation gives CSARSNSGGAGNEQFF.

The gene calls are TRBV28 and TRBJ2-3, with D possibly called TRBD1 or TRBD2 (6 bases each). Trimming left V 7 bases short and J 3 bases short, with 17 bases between. The CDR3 spans 15 residues. CDR1 is MDHEN, CDR2 SYDVKM, per germline. The CDR3 DNA is TGTGCCAGCATCCCTGGGGGGCCCGTGACAGATACGCAGTATTTT. Its translation is CASIPGGPVTDTQYF.

The sample holds a few counts of this clonotype. The chain couples TRBV5-1 to TRBJ2-4; no clear D gene. Germline CDR1 SGHRS, CDR2 YFSETQ. The CDR3 has 15 amino acids. V lost 7 bases, J lost 1 base, and 15 bases lay in between. The CDR3 loop is CASSLDNGAKNIQYF. DNA for the CDR3: TGCGCCAGCTCACTGGATAATGGGGCCAAAAACATTCAGTACTTC.

V usage is TRBV27 and J usage is TRBJ2-7, with 10 bases matching TRBD1. Germline trimming cut 10 bases from V and 2 bases from J; bases unmatched to any gene: 8. Germline loops: CDR1 MNHEY, CDR2 SMNVEV (reference sequence). The CDR3 extends over 14 amino acids. The chain's CDR3 is CATGGTGDTYEQYF. The CDR3 DNA reads as TGTGCCACTGGAGGGACAGGGGACACCTACGAGCAGTACTTC.

The chain recombines TRBV12-3 or TRBV12-4 with TRBJ1-1; D remains ambiguous. The CDR3 spans 13 residues. Trimming took off 5 bases at V and 2 bases at J, with 9 bases between the two ends. CDR3 bases: TGTGCCAGCAGTGTACGATTCAACACTGAAGCTTTCTTT. Translation: CASSVRFNTEAFF.

This clonotype has a single count. The chain joins TRBV6-5 to TRBJ1-2; 7 positions agree with TRBD1. The germline CDR1 and CDR2 sequences are MNHEY and SVGAGI. The CDR3 contains 13 residues. V dropped 6 bases and J dropped 2; count of bases not matched to a gene: 3. The CDR3 DNA follows: TGTGCCAGCAGAATGGGACAGAACTATGGCTACACCTTC. Encoded protein: CASRMGQNYGYTF.

This rearrangement joins TRBV6-2 or TRBV6-3 to TRBJ2-1, with D unresolved. Germline V lookup: CDR1 MNHEY, CDR2 SVGEGT. The CDR3 loop spans 13 amino acids. The V and J ends lost 3 bases and 5 bases respectively, with 8 bases between them. The CDR3 DNA is TGTGCCAGCAGTTATGGCCGACACAATGAGCAGTTCTTC. This sequence encodes CASSYGRHNEQFF.

The chain uses TRBV20-1 and TRBJ2-2; the D gene is possibly TRBD2 (6 bases). CDR1 and CDR2 from the germline V gene are DFQATT and SNEGSKA (reference sequence). The CDR3 totals 14 residues. Between the trimmed V and J ends, which lost 6 bases and 0 bases, there was a span of 11 bases. The CDR3 DNA follows: TGCAGTGCCCCAGGGACTGCGAACACCGGGGAGCTGTTTTTT. Its translation: CSAPGTANTGELFF.

The chain employs TRBV10-3 and TRBJ2-2; 7 positions agree with TRBD2. J was trimmed by 5 bases and V by 11 bases; bases with no gene match: 8. The CDR3 has 13 residues. The V gene's germline CDR1 is ENHRY and CDR2 SYGVKD. CDR3 DNA sequence: TGTGCCGCCGGGAGGACGGCGACCGGGGAGCTGTTTTTT. Amino acids: CAAGRTATGELFF.

This rearrangement joins TRBV29-1 to TRBJ2-7; D possibly matches TRBD1 or TRBD2 (7 bases each). The V end lost 3 bases, the J end lost 3 bases, and 12 bases lay between the germline ends. The CDR3 contains 13 residues. Per the germline V gene, CDR1 is SQVTM and CDR2 is ANQGSEA. CDR3 coding DNA: TGCAGCGTTGAGTCCAGGGGGGGCTACGAGCAGTACTTC. Its protein product is CSVESRGGYEQYF.

The V call is TRBV12-3 or TRBV12-4, the J call TRBJ2-1; TRBD2 aligns across 10 bases. V shed 3 bases and J 9 bases; nucleotides not matched to a gene: 5. The CDR3 totals 14 residues. CDR3 amino acids: CASSLVAGGIEQFF. The CDR3 coding sequence is TGTGCCAGCAGTTTGGTAGCGGGAGGCATTGAGCAGTTCTTC.

Points on this clonotype: Lacking the conserved final phenylalanine or tryptophan, this CDR3 likely reflects a read error. J is TRBJ1-5 and V is TRBV5-4; TRBD1 matches 7 bases. Per the germline V gene, CDR1 is SGHNT and CDR2 is YYREEE (reference sequence). This CDR3 is built from 13 residues. V was clipped by 4 bases and J by 6 bases; unmatched bases: 4. The CDR3 DNA follows: TGTGCCAGCAGCAGGAACAGGGGTCAGCCCCAGCATTAT. As protein: CASSRNRGQPQHY.

The chain joins TRBV29-1 to TRBJ1-2, with 7 bases aligning to TRBD1. J was trimmed by 8 bases and V by 2 bases; bases with no gene match: 5. This CDR3 is built from 12 residues. In germline, CDR1 is SQVTM, CDR2 ANQGSEA. Written as DNA, the CDR3 is TGCAGCGTTGAAAAGGGACAGCGGGGCTACACCTTC. This sequence encodes CSVEKGQRGYTF.

This clonotype occurred a few times. The chain's CDR3 is CSARDRGRGDAGYGYTF. Written as DNA, the CDR3 is TGCAGTGCTAGAGATCGGGGCAGGGGAGACGCTGGCTATGGCTACACCTTC. The chain employs TRBV20-1 and TRBJ1-2; D is perhaps TRBD1 (6 bases). Germline lookup yields CDR1 DFQATT and CDR2 SNEGSKA (reference sequence). V gave up 0 bases and J gave up 4 bases, with 21 bases separating them. The CDR3 contains 17 residues.

The genes are TRBV13 and TRBJ2-7; TRBD2 is a possible D gene (5 bases). The CDR3 length is 15 residues. Per the germline V gene, CDR1 is PRHDT and CDR2 is FYEKMQ (reference sequence). V dropped 5 bases and J dropped 2 bases, with 16 bases sitting between them. The CDR3 spells CASSPLGNGTYEQYF. The CDR3 bases are TGTGCCAGCAGCCCACTGGGGAACGGGACCTACGAGCAGTACTTC.

The V gene is TRBV7-9, the J gene TRBJ2-1; D is unclear. The assigned J gene may be wrong: the sequence end matches TRBJ2-7 better. The length of the CDR3 is 18 residues. Germline CDR1 and CDR2: SEHNR and FQNEAQ (reference sequence). CDR3 loop: CASSLDWRASSSYNEQYF. The CDR3 DNA sequence: TGTGCCAGCAGCTTAGATTGGCGAGCCTCAAGCTCCTACAATGAGCAGTACTTC.

This chain uses TRBV4-2 with TRBJ2-7; 9 bases align to TRBD2. CDR1 and CDR2 (germline): LGHNA, YNFKEQ. V lost 4 bases, J lost 2 bases, and 6 bases stayed unmatched. The CDR3 totals 15 residues. The CDR3 DNA reads as TGTGCCAGCAGCCGGGCTAGCGGGGAAACCTACGAGCAGTACTTC. It is translated as CASSRASGETYEQYF.

The DNA of the CDR3 is TGTGCCAGCAGCTTATCCCTTGTGGGGAACACTGAAGCTTTCTTT. Residues: CASSLSLVGNTEAFF. This rearrangement joins TRBV11-2 to TRBJ1-1; D gene uncertain. The CDR3 has 15 residues. Germline loops: CDR1 SGHAT, CDR2 FQNNGV. Trimming shortened V by 2 bases and J by 1 base, and 11 bases separated the two germline ends. Based on the CDR3 plus reference TRBV11-2 and TRBJ1-1, the full variable domain is EAGVAQSPRYKIIEKRQSVAFWCNPISGHATLYWYQQILGQGPKLLIQFQNNGVVDDSQLPKDRFSAERLKGVDSTLKIQPAKLEDSAVYLCASSLSLVGNTEAFFGQGTRLTVV.

The J gene is TRBJ2-3, the V gene TRBV28; TRBD1 might be the D (5 bases). Germline-derived CDR1 and CDR2 are MDHEN and SYDVKM. V was shortened by 5 bases and J by 4 bases, with 13 bases between the two germline ends. The CDR3 sequence is 14 residues long. The CDR3 loop is CASSGPAGSDTQYF. The CDR3 region has the DNA TGTGCCAGCAGTGGACCGGCAGGGTCAGATACGCAGTATTTT.